Listed here is a single T cell receptor beta chain. Its specificity is unknown. V was cut by 3 bases and J by 8 bases, with 10 bases left in between. The CDR3 runs to 12 residues. Germline V CDR1 and CDR2: LNHDA, SQIVND (reference sequence). Samples were taken several times over chemoradiotherapy. This table comes from immunoSEQ multiplex PCR, and its TCRdb copy is limited to in-frame clones, with some not included. Of more than 10,000 clones detected, 77% appear once; the ten largest clones hold approximately 1.5%. The source of the sample is a study of chemoradiotherapy in HPV16-positive cancers. In the study overall: Candidate HPV-specific clones and shared TCR motifs came from a couple of HPV16-positive patients. Whole-study results and caveats: Only a couple of HPV16-positive patients supplied the functional HPV-specificity definition.

Collection of the sample occurred from a patient who underwent chemoradiotherapy. This clonotype originated in a human donor with HPV-associated anogenital cancer. The chain recombines TRBV19 with TRBJ1-2; D may be TRBD1 (6 bases). CDR3 residues: CASSIQGNGYTF. CDR3 sequence (DNA): TGTGCCAGTAGTATCCAGGGGAACGGCTACACCTTC.